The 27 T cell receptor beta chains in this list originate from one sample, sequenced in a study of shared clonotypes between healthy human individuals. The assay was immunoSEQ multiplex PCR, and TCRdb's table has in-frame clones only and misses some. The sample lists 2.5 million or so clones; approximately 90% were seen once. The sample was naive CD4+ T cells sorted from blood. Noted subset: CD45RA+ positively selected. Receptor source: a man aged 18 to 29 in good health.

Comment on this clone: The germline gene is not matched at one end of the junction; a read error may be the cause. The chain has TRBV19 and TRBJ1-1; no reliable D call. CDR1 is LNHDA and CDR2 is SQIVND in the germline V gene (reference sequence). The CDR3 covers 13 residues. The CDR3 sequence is CATSTVRNTEAFF. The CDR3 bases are TGTGCCACTAGTACGGTACGAAACACTGAAGCTTTCTTT.

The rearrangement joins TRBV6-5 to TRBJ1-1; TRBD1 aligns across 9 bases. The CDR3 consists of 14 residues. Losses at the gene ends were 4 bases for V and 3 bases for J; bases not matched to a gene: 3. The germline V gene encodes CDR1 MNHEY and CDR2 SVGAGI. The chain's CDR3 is CASSWGQGHTEAFF. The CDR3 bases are TGTGCCAGCAGTTGGGGACAGGGTCACACTGAAGCTTTCTTT.

The CDR3 loop reads CASSFFRDNSPLHF. As DNA, the CDR3 is TGTGCCAGCAGCTTTTTTAGAGATAATTCACCCCTCCACTTT. The rearrangement uses TRBV5-6 and TRBJ1-6, with unresolved D. Germline-derived CDR1 and CDR2 are SGHDT and YYEEEE. The CDR3 spans 14 residues. V was trimmed by 2 bases and J by 5 bases, leaving 8 bases between them.

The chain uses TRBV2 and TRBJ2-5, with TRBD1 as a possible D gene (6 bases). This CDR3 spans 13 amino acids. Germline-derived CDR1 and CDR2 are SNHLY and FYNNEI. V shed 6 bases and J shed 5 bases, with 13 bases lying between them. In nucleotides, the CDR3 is TGTGCCAGCAGAGCGAGACAGGAGGAGACCCAGTACTTC. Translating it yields CASRARQEETQYF. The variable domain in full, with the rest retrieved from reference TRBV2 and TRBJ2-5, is EPEVTQTPSHQVTQMGQEVILRCVPISNHLYFYWYRQILGQKVEFLVSFYNNEISEKSEIFDDQFSVERPDGSNFTLKIRSTKLEDSAMYFCASRARQEETQYFGPGTRLLVL.

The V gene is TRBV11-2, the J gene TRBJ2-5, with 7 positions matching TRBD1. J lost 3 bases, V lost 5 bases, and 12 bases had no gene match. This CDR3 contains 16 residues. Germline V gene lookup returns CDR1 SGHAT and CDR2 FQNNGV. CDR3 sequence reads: CASSQGQKGSEETQYF. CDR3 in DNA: TGTGCCAGCAGCCAGGGACAGAAAGGAAGTGAAGAGACCCAGTACTTC. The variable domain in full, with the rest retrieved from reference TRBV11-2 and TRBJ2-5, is EAGVAQSPRYKIIEKRQSVAFWCNPISGHATLYWYQQILGQGPKLLIQFQNNGVVDDSQLPKDRFSAERLKGVDSTLKIQPAKLEDSAVYLCASSQGQKGSEETQYFGPGTRLLVL.

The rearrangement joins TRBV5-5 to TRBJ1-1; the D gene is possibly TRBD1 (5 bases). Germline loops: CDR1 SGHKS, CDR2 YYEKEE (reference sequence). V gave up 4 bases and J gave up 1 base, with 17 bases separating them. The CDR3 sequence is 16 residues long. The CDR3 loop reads CASSPAGARENTEAFF. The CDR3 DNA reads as TGTGCCAGCAGCCCGGCTGGGGCTCGAGAGAACACTGAAGCTTTCTTT.

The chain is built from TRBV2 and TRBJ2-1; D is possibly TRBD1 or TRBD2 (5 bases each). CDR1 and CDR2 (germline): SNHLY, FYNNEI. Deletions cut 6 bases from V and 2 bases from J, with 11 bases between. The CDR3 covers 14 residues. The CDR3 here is CASRARGPYNEQFF. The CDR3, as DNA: TGTGCCAGCAGAGCAAGGGGACCCTACAATGAGCAGTTCTTC.

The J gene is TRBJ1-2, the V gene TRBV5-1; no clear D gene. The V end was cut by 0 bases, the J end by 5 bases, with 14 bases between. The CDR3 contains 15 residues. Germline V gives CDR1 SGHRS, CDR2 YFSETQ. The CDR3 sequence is CASSLVVGGRYGYTF. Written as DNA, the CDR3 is TGCGCCAGCAGCTTGGTTGTGGGAGGTCGGTATGGCTACACCTTC. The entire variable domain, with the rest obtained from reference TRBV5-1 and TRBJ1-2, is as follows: KAGVTQTPRYLIKTRGQQVTLSCSPISGHRSVSWYQQTPGQGLQFLFEYFSETQRNKGNFPGRFSGRQFSNSRSEMNVSTLELGDSALYLCASSLVVGGRYGYTFGSGTRLTVV.

This chain's CDR3 is CASSDPTSGMMGRTDTQYF. The CDR3 region has the DNA TGCGCCAGCAGCGATCCCACTAGCGGGATGATGGGGCGCACAGATACGCAGTATTTT. This chain connects TRBV5-1 to TRBJ2-3; 10 nucleotides agree with TRBD2. Germline CDR1 is SGHRS and CDR2 is YFSETQ. This CDR3 has 19 amino acids. V trimming: 4 bases; J trimming: 1 base; junction bases outside the gene matches: 15.

The CDR3 loop reads CASRIGDEQYF. The CDR3 DNA sequence: TGTGCCAGCAGGATCGGAGATGAGCAGTACTTC. V and J are TRBV6-1 and TRBJ2-7; no definite D call. The V and J ends lost 6 bases and 7 bases respectively, with 10 bases between them. Germline V gives CDR1 MNHNS, CDR2 SASEGT. The CDR3 is made up of 11 amino acids.

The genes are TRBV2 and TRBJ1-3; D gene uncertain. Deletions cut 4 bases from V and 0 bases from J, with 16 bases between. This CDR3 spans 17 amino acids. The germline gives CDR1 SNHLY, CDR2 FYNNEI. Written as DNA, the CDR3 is TGTGCCAGCAGTGTTTTGGGAACATCCTACTCTGGAAACACCATATATTTT. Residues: CASSVLGTSYSGNTIYF. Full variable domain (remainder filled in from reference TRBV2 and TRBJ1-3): EPEVTQTPSHQVTQMGQEVILRCVPISNHLYFYWYRQILGQKVEFLVSFYNNEISEKSEIFDDQFSVERPDGSNFTLKIRSTKLEDSAMYFCASSVLGTSYSGNTIYFGEGSWLTVV.

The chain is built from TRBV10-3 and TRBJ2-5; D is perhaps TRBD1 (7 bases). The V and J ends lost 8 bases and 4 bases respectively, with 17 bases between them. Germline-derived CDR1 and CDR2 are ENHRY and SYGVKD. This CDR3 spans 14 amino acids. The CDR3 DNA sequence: TGTGCCATCGGACCTAGCAGGGGGGCAGAGACCCAGTACTTC. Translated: CAIGPSRGAETQYF.

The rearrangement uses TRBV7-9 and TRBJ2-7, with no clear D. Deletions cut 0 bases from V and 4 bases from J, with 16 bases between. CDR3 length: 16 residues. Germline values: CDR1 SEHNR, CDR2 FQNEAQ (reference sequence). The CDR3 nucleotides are TGTGCCAGCAGCTTAGCCACGGGCCCAGCCCAATACGAGCAGTACTTC. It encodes CASSLATGPAQYEQYF. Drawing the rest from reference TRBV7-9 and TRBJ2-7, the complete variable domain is DTGVSQNPRHKITKRGQNVTFRCDPISEHNRLYWYRQTLGQGPEFLTYFQNEAQLEKSRLLSDRFSAERPKGSFSTLEIQRTEQGDSAMYLCASSLATGPAQYEQYFGPGTRLTVT.

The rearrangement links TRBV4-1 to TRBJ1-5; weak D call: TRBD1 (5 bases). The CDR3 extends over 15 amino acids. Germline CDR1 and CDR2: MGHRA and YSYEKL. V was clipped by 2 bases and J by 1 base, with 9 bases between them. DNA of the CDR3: TGCGCCAGCAGCCAAATCCGGGGGAGCAATCAGCCCCAGCATTTT. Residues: CASSQIRGSNQPQHF.

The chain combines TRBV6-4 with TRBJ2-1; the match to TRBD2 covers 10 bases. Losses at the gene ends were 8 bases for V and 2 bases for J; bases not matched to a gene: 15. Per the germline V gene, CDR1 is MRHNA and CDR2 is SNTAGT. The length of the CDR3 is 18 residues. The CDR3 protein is CASLGELAGATPYNEQFF. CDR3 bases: TGTGCCAGCCTAGGGGAGCTAGCGGGAGCTACCCCCTACAATGAGCAGTTCTTC.

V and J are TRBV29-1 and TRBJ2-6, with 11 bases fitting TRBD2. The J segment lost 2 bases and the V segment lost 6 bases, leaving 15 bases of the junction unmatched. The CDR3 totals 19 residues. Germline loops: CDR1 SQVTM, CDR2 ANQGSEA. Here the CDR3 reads CSVVLAGVSLPTGANVLTF. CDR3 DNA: TGCAGCGTCGTACTAGCGGGAGTTAGCCTTCCGACTGGGGCCAACGTCCTGACTTTC.

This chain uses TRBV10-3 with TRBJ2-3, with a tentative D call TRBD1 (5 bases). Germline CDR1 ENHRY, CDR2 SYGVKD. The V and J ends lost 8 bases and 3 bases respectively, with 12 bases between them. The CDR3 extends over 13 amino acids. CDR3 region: CAIRGQETDTQYF. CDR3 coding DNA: TGTGCCATCCGAGGACAAGAAACAGATACGCAGTATTTT.

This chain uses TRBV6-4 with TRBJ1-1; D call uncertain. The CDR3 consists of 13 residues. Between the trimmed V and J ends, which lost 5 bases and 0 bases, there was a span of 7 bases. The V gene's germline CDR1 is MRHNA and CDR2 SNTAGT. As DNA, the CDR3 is TGTGCCAGCAGTAAGGAGATGAACACTGAAGCTTTCTTT. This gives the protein CASSKEMNTEAFF.

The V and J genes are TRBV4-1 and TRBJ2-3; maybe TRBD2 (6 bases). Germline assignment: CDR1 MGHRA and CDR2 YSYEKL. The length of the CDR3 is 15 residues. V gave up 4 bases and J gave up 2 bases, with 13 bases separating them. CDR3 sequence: CASSLGGTYTDTQYF. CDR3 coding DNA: TGCGCCAGCAGCCTAGGCGGGACCTACACAGATACGCAGTATTTT.

The CDR3 DNA is TGCGCCAGCAGCTTGAAGGATTACGGGGAGCTGTTTTTT. As protein: CASSLKDYGELFF. This rearrangement joins TRBV5-1 to TRBJ2-2; D call uncertain. Trimming took 1 base from V and 7 from J, leaving 8 bases between them. The germline CDR1 and CDR2 sequences are SGHRS and YFSETQ. The length of the CDR3 is 13 residues.

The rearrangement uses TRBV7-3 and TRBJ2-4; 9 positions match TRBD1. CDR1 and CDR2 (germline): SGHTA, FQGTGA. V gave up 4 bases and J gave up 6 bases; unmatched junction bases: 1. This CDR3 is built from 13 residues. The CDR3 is CASSSDRGNIQYF. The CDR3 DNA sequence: TGTGCCAGCAGCTCGGACAGGGGAAACATTCAGTACTTC.

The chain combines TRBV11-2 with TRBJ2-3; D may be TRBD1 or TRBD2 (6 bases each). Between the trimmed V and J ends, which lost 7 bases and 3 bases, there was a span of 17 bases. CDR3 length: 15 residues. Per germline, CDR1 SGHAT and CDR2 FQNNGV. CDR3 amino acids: CASNLGGSPTDTQYF. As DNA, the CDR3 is TGTGCCAGCAATTTGGGGGGCTCTCCTACAGATACGCAGTATTTT.

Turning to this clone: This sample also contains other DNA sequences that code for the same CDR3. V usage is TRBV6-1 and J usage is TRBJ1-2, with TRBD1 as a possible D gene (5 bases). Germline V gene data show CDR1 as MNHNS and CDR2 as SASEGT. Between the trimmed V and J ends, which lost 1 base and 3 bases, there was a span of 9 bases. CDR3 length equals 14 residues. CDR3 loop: CASSEGGRDYGYTF. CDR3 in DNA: TGTGCCAGCAGTGAAGGTGGCAGGGACTATGGCTACACCTTC.

As DNA, the CDR3 is TGTGCCAGCAGTGCCCTCAGCAATGAGCAGTTCTTC. This codes for CASSALSNEQFF. This chain links TRBV6-1 with TRBJ2-1; D ambiguous. Germline-derived CDR1 and CDR2 are MNHNS and SASEGT. The V end was cut by 4 bases, the J end by 6 bases, with 7 bases between. The CDR3 length is 12 residues.

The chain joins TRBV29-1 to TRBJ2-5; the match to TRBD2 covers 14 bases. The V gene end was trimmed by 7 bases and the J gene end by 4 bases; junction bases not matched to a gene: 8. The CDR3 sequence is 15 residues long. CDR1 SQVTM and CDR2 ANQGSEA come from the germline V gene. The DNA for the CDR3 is TGCAGCGCAAGACTAGCGGGAGGGTCCCTAGAGACCCAGTACTTC. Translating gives CSARLAGGSLETQYF. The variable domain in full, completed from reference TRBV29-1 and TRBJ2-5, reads SAVISQKPSRDICQRGTSLTIQCQVDSQVTMMFWYRQQPGQSLTLIATANQGSEATYESGFVIDKFPISRPNLTFSTLTVSNMSPEDSSIYLCSARLAGGSLETQYFGPGTRLLVL.

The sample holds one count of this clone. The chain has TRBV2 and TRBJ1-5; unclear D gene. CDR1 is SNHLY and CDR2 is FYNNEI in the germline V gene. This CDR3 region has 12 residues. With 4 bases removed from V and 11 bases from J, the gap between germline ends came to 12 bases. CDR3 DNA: TGTGCCAGCAGTGTGTTGGAGTCAGCCCAGCATTTT. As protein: CASSVLESAQHF.

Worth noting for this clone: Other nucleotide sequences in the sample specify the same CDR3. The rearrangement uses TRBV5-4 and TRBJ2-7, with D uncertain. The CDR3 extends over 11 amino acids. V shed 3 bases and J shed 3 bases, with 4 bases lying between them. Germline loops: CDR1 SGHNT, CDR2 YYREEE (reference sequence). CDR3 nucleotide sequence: TGTGCCAGCAGCTCGCGCTACGAGCAGTACTTC. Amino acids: CASSSRYEQYF.